This T cell receptor beta chain was profiled in a study of CD8+CD57+ T cells in acquired aplastic anemia. Study at large: Mean DNA quantity obtained from sorted CD4+ and CD8+ cells was 3 to 3.5 ug. Study-wide results and limits: About 28 sequences, all CD8+ CDR3, were shared between patients and controls.

Trimming stripped 0 bases from V and 3 bases from J, with 9 bases between. CDR3 length equals 14 residues. CDR1 is DFQATT, CDR2 SNEGSKA, per germline (reference sequence). This clonotype came up a few times. Its antigen remains unknown. According to the study, genomic DNA was the template for TCR beta VDJ and CDR3 profiling. TCRdb analysed the reads with MiXCR anew, one entry per CDR3 protein. The sample includes hundreds of thousands of distinct CDR3 sequences, 25% to 40% of them seen just once. Patients picked for sequencing had shown CD8+CD57+ cell expansion detected by flow cytometry. The receptor was derived from a human donor with aplastic anemia. Sequencing input: sorted CD4+, CD8+, or CD8+CD57+ T cells (not recorded which) from PBMCs. V is TRBV20-1 and J is TRBJ1-5; D gene uncertain. CDR3 in DNA: TGCAGTGCTAGAGACGCAGGAGTCAATCAGCCCCAGCATTTT. It codes for CSARDAGVNQPQHF.